This T cell receptor beta chain was found in a study of shared clonotypes between healthy human individuals. Profiled with immunoSEQ multiplex PCR; TCRdb holds only in-frame clones, not every one. The table lists about 2 million clones, roughly 95% of them singletons. J was trimmed by 4 bases and V by 3 bases; bases with no gene match: 7. Germline V gene lookup returns CDR1 SGHDT and CDR2 YYEEEE. The length of the CDR3 is 14 residues. CD45RO-negative cells were positively selected for CCR7, leaving out terminally differentiated effector memory CD45RA+ cells. Sequencing was done on a sample of naive CD8+ T cells sorted from blood. This clonotype originated in a man between 18 and 35 years old in good health. The chain has TRBV5-6 and TRBJ2-7, with 7 bases identical to TRBD1. CDR3 loop: CASSSDRAVYEQYF. CDR3 sequence (DNA): TGTGCCAGCAGCTCCGACAGGGCGGTGTACGAGCAGTACTTC.